This T cell receptor beta chain was sequenced for a study of CD8 T cells in ankylosing spondylitis. Overall study results and limits: Reportedly, significant enrichment of disease-linked clones occurred in matched ankylosing spondylitis synovial fluid.

This clonotype was recorded at least ten times. Its specificity is unknown. TCRdb reprocessed the 5' RACE reads via MiXCR and lists one record per CDR3 protein. The sample records about 240,000 distinct CDR3 sequences, more than 20% being singletons. Germline V gives CDR1 DFQATT, CDR2 SNEGSKA (reference sequence). V trimming: 4 bases; J trimming: 0 bases; junction bases outside the gene matches: 10. This CDR3 region has 16 residues. The TCR comes from a male donor with ankylosing spondylitis or in good health (not recorded which). The sample consisted of blood, either unsorted or a sorted T cell fraction (not recorded which). The chain links TRBV20-1 to TRBJ2-3, with 7 positions matching TRBD1. DNA of the CDR3: TGCAGTGCTATACAACTCGGGACAGCTAGCACAGATACGCAGTATTTT. It yields the protein CSAIQLGTASTDTQYF.